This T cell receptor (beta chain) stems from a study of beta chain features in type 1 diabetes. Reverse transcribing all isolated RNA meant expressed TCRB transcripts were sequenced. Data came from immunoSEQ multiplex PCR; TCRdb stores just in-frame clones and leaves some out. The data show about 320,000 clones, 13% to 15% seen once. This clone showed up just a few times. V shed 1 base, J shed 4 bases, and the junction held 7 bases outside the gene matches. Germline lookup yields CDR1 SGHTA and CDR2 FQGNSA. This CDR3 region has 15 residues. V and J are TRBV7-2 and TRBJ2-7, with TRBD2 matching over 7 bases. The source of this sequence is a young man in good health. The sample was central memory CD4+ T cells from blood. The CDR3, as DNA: TGTGCCAGCAGCTTAGAGCTAGCGGCTGGATACGAGCAGTACTTC. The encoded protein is CASSLELAAGYEQYF.